This T cell receptor beta chain was captured by sequencing in a study of T cell changes during pregnancy in multiple sclerosis. The CDR3 has 14 amino acids. CDR1 is MNHEY, CDR2 SVGAGI, per germline. V shed 5 bases and J 3 bases; nucleotides not matched to a gene: 6. The assay was immunoSEQ multiplex PCR, and TCRdb's table has in-frame clones only and misses some. The top ten clones hold 1.6% of a sample with roughly 110,000 clones, roughly 92% of them seen once. This clonotype was obtained from a female donor with multiple sclerosis, enrolled in a pregnancy study. The chain carries TRBV6-5 and TRBJ2-7; 8 bases fit TRBD1. The sequences come from peripheral blood, collected after pregnancy. The CDR3 reads CASSRDRFGYEQYF. In DNA form, the CDR3 reads TGTGCCAGCAGTCGGGACAGGTTTGGCTACGAGCAGTACTTC.